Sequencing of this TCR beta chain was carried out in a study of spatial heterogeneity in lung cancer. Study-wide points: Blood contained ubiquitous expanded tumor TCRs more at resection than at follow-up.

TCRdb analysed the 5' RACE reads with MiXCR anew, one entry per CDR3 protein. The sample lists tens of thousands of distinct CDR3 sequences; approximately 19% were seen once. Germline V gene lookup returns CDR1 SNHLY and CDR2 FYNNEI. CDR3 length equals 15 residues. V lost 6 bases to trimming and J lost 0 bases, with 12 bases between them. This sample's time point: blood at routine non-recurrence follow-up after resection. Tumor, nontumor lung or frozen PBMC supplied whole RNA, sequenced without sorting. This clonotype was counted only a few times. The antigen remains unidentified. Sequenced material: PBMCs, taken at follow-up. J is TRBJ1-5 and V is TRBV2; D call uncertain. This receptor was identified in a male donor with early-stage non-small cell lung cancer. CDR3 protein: CASSGQLSSNQPQHF. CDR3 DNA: TGTGCCAGCAGCGGGCAGCTAAGTAGCAATCAGCCCCAGCATTTT.